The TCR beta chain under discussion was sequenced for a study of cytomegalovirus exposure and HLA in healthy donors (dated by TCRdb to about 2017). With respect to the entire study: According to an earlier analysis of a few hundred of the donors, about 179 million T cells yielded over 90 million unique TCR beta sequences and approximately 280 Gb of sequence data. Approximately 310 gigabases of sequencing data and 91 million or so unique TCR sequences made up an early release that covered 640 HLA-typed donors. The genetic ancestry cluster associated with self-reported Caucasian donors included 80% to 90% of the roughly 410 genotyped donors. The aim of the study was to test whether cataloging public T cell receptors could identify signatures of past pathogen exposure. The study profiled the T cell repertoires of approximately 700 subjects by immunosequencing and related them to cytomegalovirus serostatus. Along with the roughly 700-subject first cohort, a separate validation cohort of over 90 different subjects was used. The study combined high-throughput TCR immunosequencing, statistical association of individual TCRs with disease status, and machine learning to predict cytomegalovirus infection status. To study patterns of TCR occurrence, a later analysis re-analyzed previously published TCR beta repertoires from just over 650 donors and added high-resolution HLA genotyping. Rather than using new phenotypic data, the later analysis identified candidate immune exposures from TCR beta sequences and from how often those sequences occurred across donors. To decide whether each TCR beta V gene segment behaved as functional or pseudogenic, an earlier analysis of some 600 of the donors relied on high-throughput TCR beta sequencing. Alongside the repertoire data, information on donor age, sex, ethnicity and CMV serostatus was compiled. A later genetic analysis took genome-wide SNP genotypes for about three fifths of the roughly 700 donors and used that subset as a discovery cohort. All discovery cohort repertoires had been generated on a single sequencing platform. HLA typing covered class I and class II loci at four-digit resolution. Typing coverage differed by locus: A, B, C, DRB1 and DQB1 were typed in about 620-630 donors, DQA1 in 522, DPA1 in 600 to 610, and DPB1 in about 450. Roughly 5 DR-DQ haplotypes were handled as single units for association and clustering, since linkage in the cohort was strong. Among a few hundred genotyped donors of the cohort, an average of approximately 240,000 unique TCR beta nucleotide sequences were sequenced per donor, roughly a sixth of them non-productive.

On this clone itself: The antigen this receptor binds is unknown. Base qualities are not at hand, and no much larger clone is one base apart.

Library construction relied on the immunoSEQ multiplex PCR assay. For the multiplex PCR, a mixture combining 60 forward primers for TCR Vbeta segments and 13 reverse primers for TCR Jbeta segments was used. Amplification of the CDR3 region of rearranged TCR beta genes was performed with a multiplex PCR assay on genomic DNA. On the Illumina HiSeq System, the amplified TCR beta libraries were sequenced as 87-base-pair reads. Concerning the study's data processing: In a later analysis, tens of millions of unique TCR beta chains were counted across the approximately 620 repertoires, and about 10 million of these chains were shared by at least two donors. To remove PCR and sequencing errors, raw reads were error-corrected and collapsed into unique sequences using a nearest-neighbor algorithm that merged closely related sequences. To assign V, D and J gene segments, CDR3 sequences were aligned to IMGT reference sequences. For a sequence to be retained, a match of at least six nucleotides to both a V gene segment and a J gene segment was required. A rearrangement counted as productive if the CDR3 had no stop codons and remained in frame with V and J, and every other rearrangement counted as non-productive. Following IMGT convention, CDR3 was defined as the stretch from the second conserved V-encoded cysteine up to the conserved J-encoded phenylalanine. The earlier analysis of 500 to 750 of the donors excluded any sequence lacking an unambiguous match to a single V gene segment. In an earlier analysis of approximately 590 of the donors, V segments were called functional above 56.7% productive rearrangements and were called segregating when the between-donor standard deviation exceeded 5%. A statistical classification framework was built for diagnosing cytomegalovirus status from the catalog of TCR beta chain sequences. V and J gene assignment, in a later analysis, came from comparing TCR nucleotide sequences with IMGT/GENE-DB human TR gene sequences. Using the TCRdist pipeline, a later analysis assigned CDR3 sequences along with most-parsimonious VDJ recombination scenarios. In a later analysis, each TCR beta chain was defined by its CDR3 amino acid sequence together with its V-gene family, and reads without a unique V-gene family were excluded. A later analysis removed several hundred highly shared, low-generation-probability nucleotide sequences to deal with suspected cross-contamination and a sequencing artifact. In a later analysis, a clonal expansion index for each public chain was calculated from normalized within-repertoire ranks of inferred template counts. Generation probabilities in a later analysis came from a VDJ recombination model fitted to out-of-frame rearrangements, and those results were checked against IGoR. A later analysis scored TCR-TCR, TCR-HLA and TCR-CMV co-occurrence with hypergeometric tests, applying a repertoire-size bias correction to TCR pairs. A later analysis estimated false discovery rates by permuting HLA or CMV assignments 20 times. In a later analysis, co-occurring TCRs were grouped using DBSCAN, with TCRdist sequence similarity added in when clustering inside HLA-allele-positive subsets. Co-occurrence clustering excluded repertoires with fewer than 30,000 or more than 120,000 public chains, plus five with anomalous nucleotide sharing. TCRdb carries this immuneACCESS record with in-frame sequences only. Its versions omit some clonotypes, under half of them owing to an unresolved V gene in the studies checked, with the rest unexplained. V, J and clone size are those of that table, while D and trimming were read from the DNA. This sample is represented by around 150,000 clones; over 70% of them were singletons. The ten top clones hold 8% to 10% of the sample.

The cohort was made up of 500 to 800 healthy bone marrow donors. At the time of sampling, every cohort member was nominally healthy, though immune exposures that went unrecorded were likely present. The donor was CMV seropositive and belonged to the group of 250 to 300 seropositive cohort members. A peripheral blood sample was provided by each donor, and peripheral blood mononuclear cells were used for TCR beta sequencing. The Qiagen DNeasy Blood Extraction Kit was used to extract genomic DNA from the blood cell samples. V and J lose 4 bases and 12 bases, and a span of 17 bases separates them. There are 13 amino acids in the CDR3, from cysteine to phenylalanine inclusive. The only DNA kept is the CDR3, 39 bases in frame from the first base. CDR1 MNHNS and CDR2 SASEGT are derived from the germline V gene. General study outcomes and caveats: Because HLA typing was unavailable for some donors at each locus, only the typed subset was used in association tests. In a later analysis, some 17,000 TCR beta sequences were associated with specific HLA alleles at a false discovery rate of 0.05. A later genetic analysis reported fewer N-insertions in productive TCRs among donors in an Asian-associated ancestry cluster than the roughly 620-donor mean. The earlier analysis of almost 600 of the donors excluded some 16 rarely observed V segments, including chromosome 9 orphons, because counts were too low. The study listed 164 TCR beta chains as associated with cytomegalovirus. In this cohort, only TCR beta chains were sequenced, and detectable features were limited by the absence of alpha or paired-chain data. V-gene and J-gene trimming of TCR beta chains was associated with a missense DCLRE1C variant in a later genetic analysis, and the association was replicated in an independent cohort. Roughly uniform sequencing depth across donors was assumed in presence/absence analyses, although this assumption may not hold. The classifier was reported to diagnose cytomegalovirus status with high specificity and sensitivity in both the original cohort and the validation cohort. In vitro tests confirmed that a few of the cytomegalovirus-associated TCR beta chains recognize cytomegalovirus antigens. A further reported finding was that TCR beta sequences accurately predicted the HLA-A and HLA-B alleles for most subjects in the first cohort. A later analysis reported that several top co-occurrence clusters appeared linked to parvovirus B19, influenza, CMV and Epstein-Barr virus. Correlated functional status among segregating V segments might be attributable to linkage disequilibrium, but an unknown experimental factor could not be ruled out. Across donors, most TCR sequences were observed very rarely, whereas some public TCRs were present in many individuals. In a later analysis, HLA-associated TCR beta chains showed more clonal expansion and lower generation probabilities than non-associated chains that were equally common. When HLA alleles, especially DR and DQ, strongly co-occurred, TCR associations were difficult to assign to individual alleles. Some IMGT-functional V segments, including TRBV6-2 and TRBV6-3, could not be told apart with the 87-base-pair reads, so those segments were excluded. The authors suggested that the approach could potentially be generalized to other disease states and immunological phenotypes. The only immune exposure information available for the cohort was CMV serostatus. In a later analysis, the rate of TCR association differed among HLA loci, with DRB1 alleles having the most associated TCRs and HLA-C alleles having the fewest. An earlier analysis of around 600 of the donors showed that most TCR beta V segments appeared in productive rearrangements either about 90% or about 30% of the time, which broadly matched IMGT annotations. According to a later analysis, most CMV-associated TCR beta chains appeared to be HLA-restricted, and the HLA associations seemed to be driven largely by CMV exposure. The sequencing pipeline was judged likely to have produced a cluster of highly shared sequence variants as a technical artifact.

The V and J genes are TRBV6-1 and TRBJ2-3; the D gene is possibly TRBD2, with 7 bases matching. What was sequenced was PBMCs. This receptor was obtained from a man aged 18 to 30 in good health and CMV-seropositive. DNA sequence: TGTGCCAGCAGTGCCAGCGGGGACACATCTCAGTATTTT. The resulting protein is CASSASGDTSQYF.